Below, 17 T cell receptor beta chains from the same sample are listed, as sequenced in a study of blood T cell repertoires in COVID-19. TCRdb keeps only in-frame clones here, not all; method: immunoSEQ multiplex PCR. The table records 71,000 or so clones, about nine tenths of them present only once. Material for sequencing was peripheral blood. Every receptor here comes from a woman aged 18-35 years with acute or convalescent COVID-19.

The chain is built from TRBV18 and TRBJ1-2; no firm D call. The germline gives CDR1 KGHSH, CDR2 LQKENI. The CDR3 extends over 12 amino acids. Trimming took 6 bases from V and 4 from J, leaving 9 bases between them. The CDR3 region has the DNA TGTGCCAGCTCGCCCGGGGTCTATGGCTACACCTTC. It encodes CASSPGVYGYTF.

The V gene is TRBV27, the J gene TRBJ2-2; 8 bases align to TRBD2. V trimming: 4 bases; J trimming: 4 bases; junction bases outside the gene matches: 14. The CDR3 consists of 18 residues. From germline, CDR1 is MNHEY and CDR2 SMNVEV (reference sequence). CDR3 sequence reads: CASSSQTTSGGGTGELFF. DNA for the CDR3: TGTGCCAGCAGTTCTCAGACTACTAGCGGAGGGGGCACCGGGGAGCTGTTTTTT.

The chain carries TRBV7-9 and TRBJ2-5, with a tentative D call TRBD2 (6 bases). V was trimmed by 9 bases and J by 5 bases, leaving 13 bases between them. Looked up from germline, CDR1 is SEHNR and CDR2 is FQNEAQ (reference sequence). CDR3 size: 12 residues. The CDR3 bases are TGTGCCAGTGCGACTAGTATGGAGACCCAGTACTTC. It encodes CASATSMETQYF.

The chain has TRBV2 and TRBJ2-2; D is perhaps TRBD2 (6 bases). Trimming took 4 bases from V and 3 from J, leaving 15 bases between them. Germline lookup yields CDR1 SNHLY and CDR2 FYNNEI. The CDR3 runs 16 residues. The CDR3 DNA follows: TGTGCCAGCAGTGGCAGGAGGCTAGCGTACACCGGGGAGCTGTTTTTT. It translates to CASSGRRLAYTGELFF.

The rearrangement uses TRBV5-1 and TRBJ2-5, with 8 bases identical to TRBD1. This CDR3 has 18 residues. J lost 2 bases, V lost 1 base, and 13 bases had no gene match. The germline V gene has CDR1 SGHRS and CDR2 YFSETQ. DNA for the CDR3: TGCGCCAGCAGCTTGACCCCTCCGGGACAGGCCCTTCAAGAGACCCAGTACTTC. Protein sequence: CASSLTPPGQALQETQYF.

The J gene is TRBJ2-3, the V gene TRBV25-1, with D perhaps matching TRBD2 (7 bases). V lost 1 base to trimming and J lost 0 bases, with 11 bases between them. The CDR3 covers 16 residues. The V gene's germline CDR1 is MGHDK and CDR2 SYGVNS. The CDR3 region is CASSEWGGASTDTQYF. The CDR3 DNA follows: TGTGCCAGCAGTGAATGGGGGGGGGCTAGCACAGATACGCAGTATTTT.

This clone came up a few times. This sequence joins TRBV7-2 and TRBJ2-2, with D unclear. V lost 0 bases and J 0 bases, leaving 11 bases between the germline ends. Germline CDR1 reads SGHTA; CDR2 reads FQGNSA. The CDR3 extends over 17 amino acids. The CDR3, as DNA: TGTGCCAGCAGCTTAGCTGCCCAGCGCACGAACACCGGGGAGCTGTTTTTT. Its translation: CASSLAAQRTNTGELFF.

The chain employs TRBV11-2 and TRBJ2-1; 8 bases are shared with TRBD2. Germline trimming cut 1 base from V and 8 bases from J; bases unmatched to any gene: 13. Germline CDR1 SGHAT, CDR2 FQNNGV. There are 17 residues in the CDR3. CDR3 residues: CASSLANPGLVGYEQFF. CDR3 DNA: TGTGCCAGCAGCTTAGCAAATCCGGGACTAGTTGGCTATGAGCAGTTCTTC.

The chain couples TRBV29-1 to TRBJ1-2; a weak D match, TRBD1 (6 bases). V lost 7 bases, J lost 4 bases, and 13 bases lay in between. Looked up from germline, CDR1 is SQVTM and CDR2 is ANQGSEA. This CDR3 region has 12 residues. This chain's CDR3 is CSATTGIYGYTF. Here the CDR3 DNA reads TGCAGCGCTACAACAGGGATCTATGGCTACACCTTC.

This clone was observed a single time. CDR3 in DNA: TGTGCCAGCAGCATCGGAGAGACCCAGTACTTC. This codes for CASSIGETQYF. The rearrangement joins TRBV6-6 to TRBJ2-5; the D is unclear. The CDR3 covers 11 residues. Trimming took 6 bases from V and 4 from J, leaving 6 bases between them. Germline values: CDR1 MNHNY, CDR2 SVGAGI (reference sequence).

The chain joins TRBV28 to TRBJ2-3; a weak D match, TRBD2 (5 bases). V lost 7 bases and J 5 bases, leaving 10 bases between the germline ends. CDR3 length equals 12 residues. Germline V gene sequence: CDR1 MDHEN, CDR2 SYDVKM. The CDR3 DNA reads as TGTGCCAGCACCTCCGGGGTAGATACGCAGTATTTT. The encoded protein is CASTSGVDTQYF.

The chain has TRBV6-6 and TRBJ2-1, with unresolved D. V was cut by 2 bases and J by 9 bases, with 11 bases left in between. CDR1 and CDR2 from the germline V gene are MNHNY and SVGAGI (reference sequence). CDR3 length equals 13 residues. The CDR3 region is CASSYGRVGEQFF. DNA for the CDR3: TGTGCCAGCAGTTACGGCCGGGTGGGTGAGCAGTTCTTC.

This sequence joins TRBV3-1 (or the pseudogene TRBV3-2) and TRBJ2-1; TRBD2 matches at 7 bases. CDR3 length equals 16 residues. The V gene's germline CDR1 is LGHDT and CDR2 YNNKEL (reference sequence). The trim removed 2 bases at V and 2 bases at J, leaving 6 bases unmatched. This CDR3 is CASSQQGGSPYNEQFF. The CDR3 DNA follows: TGTGCCAGCAGCCAACAGGGCGGGAGCCCCTACAATGAGCAGTTCTTC.

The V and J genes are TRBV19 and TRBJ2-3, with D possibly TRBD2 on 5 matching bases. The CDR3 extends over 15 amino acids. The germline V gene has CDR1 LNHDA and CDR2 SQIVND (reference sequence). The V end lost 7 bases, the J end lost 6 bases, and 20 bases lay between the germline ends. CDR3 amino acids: CASTRGPGRVDTQYF. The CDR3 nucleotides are TGTGCCAGTACTCGAGGCCCGGGGAGAGTGGATACGCAGTATTTT. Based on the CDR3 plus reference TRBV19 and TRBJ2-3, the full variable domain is DGGITQSPKYLFRKEGQNVTLSCEQNLNHDAMYWYRQDPGQGLRLIYYSQIVNDFQKGDIAEGYSVSREKKESFPLTVTSAQKNPTAFYLCASTRGPGRVDTQYFGPGTRLTVL.

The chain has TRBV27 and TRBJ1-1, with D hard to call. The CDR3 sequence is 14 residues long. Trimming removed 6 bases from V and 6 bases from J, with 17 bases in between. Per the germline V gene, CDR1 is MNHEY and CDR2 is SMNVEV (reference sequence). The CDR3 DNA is TGTGCCAGCAGCTCATCCCTCGAGGTTTCTGAAGCTTTCTTT. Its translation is CASSSSLEVSEAFF.

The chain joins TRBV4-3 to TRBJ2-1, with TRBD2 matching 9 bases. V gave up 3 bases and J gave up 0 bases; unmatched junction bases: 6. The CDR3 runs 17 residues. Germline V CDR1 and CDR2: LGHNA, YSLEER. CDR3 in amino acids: CASSQKLAGISYNEQFF. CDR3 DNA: TGCGCCAGCAGCCAGAAACTAGCGGGTATCTCCTACAATGAGCAGTTCTTC.

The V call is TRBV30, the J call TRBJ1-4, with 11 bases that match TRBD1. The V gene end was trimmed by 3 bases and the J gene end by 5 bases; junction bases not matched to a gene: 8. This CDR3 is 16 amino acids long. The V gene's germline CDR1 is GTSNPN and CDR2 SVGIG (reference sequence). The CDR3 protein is CAWSPGTGGLNEKLFF. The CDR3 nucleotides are TGTGCCTGGAGCCCGGGGACAGGGGGTCTCAATGAAAAACTGTTTTTT.